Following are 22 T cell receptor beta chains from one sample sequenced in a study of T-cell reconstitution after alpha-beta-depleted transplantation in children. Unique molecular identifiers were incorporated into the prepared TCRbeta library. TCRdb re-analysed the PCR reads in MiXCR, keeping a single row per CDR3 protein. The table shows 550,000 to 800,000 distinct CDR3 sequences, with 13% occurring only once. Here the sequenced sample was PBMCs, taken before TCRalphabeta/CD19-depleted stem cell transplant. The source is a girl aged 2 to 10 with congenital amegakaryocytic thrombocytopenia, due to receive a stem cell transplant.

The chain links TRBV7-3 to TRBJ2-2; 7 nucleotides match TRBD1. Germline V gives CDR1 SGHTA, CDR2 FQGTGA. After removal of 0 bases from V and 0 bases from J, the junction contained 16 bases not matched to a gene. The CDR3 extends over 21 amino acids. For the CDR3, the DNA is TGTGCCAGCAGCTTAACGGGTAGGGCGAGGGGGCTCACTCCGAACACCGGGGAGCTGTTTTTT. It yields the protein CASSLTGRARGLTPNTGELFF. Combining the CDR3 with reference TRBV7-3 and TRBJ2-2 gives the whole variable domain GAGVSQTPSNKVTEKGKYVELRCDPISGHTALYWYRQSLGQGPEFLIYFQGTGAADDSGLPNDRFFAVRPEGSVSTLKIQRTERGDSAVYLCASSLTGRARGLTPNTGELFFGEGSRLTVL.

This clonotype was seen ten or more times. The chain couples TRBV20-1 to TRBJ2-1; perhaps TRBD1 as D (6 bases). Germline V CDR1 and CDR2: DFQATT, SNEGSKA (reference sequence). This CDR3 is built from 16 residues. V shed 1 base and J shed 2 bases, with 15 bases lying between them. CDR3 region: CSARGLRQEAYNEQFF. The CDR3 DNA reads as TGCAGTGCTAGAGGACTTCGACAGGAGGCCTACAATGAGCAGTTCTTC.

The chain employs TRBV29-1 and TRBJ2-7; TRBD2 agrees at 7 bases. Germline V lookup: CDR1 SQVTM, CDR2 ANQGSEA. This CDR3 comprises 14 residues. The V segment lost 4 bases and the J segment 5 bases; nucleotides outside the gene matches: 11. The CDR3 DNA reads TGCAGCGTTGGTGTCCGGGGGGATGTGCACGAGCAGTACTTC. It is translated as CSVGVRGDVHEQYF.

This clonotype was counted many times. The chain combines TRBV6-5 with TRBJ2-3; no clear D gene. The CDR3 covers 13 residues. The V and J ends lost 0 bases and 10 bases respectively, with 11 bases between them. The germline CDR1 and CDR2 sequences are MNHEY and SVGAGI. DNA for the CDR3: TGTGCCAGCAGTTACTCATGGTCTGGTGCGCAGTATTTT. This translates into CASSYSWSGAQYF.

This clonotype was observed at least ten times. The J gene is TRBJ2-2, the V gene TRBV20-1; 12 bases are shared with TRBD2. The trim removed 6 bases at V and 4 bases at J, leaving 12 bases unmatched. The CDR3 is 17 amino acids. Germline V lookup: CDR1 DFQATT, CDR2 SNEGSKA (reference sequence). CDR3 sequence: CSAAGLAGGVSTGELFF. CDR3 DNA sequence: TGCAGTGCCGCCGGGCTAGCGGGAGGGGTGAGCACCGGGGAGCTGTTTTTT.

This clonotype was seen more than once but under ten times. The CDR3 DNA reads as TGCAGCGGAGACAGGGATCACAATGAGCAGTTCTTC. Translated: CSGDRDHNEQFF. V and J are TRBV29-1 and TRBJ2-1, with 7 nucleotides matching TRBD1. V shed 7 bases and J 5 bases; nucleotides not matched to a gene: 5. The CDR3 runs to 12 residues. CDR1 SQVTM and CDR2 ANQGSEA come from the germline V gene.

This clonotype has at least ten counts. In DNA form, the CDR3 reads TGCGCCAGCACGGCGGGAGGTAATACAGATACGCAGTATTTT. Translating it yields CASTAGGNTDTQYF. The chain employs TRBV5-1 and TRBJ2-3, with 8 bases fitting TRBD2. The CDR3 is made up of 14 amino acids. CDR1 and CDR2 (germline): SGHRS, YFSETQ. The junction had 6 bases not matched to a gene; V was cut back by 6 bases and J by 3 bases.

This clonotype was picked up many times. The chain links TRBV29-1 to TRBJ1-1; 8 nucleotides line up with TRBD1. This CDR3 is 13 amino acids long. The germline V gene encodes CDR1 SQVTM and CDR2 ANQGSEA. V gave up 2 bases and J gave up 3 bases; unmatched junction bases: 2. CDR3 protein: CSVETGGDTEAFF. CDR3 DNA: TGCAGCGTTGAAACAGGGGGGGACACTGAAGCTTTCTTT.

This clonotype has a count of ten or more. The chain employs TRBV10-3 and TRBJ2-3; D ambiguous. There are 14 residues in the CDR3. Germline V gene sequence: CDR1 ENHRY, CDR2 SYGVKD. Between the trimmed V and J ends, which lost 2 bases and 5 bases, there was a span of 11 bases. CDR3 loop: CAISEEPIKDTQYF. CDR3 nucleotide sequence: TGTGCCATCAGTGAGGAGCCTATCAAAGATACGCAGTATTTT.

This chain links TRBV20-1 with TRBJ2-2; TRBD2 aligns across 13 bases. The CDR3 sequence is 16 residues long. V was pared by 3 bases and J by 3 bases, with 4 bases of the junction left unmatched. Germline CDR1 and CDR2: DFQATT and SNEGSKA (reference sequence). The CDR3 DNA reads TGCAGTGCTAGGACTAGCGGGAGGAGGGACACCGGGGAGCTGTTTTTT. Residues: CSARTSGRRDTGELFF.

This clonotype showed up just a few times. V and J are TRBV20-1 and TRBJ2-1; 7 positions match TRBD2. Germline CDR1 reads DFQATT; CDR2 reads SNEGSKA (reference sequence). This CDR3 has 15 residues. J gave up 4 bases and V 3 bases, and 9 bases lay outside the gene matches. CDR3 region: CSASVPWREYNEQFF. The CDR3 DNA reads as TGCAGTGCTAGTGTCCCCTGGCGGGAGTACAATGAGCAGTTCTTC.

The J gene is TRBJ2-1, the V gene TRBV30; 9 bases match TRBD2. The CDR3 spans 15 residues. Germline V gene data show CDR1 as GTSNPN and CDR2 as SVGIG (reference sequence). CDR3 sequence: CAVGMGSGSKNEQFF. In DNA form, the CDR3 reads TGTGCTGTAGGGATGGGTAGCGGGAGTAAAAATGAGCAGTTCTTC.

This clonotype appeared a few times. The CDR3 DNA is TGTGCCTGGAGTCTCGCCCTCCGGGGTGAGCAGTTCTTC. This sequence encodes CAWSLALRGEQFF. The chain has TRBV30 and TRBJ2-1; possibly TRBD2 for D (5 bases). CDR1 is GTSNPN, CDR2 SVGIG, per germline (reference sequence). The CDR3 extends over 13 amino acids. Trimming stripped 2 bases from V and 9 bases from J, with 14 bases between.

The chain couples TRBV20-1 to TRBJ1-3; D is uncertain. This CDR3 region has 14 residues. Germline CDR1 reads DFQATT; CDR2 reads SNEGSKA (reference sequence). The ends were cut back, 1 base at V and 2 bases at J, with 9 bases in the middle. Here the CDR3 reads CSARGGNPGNTIYF. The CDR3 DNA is TGCAGTGCTAGAGGTGGGAACCCTGGAAACACCATATATTTT.

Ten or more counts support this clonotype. DNA of the CDR3: TGCGCCAGCAGCCATCCCTACAATGAGCAGTTCTTC. It yields the protein CASSHPYNEQFF. The chain couples TRBV5-1 to TRBJ2-1; D not certain. CDR3 length: 12 residues. The germline V gene encodes CDR1 SGHRS and CDR2 YFSETQ. Trimming took 4 bases from V and 2 from J, leaving 4 bases between them.

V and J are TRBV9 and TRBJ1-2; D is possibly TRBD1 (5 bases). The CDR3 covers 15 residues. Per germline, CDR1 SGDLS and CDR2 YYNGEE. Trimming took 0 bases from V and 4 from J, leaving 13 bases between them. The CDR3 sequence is CASSVAGGFSYGYTF. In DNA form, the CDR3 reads TGTGCCAGCAGCGTAGCTGGGGGATTCAGCTATGGCTACACCTTC.

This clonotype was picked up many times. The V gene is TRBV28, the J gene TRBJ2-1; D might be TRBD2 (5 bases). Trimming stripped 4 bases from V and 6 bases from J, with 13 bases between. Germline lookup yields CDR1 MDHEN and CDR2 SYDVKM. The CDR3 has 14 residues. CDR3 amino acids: CASSWVAGSNEQFF. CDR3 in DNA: TGTGCCAGCAGTTGGGTGGCGGGCAGCAATGAGCAGTTCTTC. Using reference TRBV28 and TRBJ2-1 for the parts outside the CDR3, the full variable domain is DVKVTQSSRYLVKRTGEKVFLECVQDMDHENMFWYRQDPGLGLRLIYFSYDVKMKEKGDIPEGYSVSREKKERFSLILESASTNQTSMYLCASSWVAGSNEQFFGPGTRLTVL.

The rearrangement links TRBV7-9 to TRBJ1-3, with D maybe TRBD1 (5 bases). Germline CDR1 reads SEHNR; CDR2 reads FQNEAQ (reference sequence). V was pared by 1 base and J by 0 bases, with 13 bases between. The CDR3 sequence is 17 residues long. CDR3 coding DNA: TGTGCCAGCAGCTTAGGGGGGACGGGAACCTCTGGAAACACCATATATTTT. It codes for CASSLGGTGTSGNTIYF.

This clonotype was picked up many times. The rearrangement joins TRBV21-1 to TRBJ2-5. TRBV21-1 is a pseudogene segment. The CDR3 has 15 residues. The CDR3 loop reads CAIINLTVVQETQYF. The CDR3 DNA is TGTGCCATAATAAACCTTACAGTAGTGCAAGAGACCCAGTACTTC.

The CDR3 reads CASTAGQFGTQYF. The DNA for the CDR3 is TGTGCCAGCACTGCGGGACAGTTCGGGACCCAGTACTTC. The chain is built from TRBV6-2 or TRBV6-3 and TRBJ2-5; maybe TRBD1 (7 bases). The germline gives CDR1 MNHEY, CDR2 SVGEGT. V was trimmed by 7 bases and J by 7 bases, leaving 16 bases between them. CDR3 length: 13 amino acids.

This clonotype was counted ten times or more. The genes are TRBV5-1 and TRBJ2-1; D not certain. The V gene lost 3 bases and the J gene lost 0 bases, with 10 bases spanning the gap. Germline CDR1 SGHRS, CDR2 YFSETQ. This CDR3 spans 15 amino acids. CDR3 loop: CASSYGSNSYNEQFF. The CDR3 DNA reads TGCGCCAGCAGCTATGGGTCGAACTCCTACAATGAGCAGTTCTTC.

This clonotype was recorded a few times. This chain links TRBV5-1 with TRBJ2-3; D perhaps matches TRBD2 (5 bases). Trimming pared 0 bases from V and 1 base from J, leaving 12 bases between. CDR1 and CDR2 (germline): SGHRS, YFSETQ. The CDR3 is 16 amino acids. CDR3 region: CASSLAWEPGTDTQYF. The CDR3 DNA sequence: TGCGCCAGCAGCTTGGCCTGGGAGCCGGGCACAGATACGCAGTATTTT.